The 17 T cell receptor beta chains below all came from one sample that was sequenced in a study of blood T cells in healthy people across ages. Sample-barcoded 5' priming and a J-beta primer mix drove a second PCR of roughly 7 to 11 cycles. TCRdb independently ran MiXCR on the 5' RACE reads; one entry per CDR3 protein. The table lists about 1.6 million distinct CDR3 sequences, about 31% of them singletons. The sequenced sample consisted of blood. These receptors were obtained from a woman aged 25 to 39 in good health.

The chain employs TRBV20-1 and TRBJ1-5; 10 nucleotides agree with TRBD1. The CDR3 runs 14 residues. Per the germline V gene, CDR1 is DFQATT and CDR2 is SNEGSKA (reference sequence). Unmatched junction bases numbered 8, after V lost 6 bases and J lost 6 bases. CDR3 amino acids: CSAVETGGGQPQHF. The CDR3, as DNA: TGCAGTGCAGTCGAGACAGGGGGCGGTCAGCCCCAGCATTTT.

CDR3 in amino acids: CASSQGAEAYEQYF. In DNA form, the CDR3 reads TGTGCCAGCAGCCAAGGGGCGGAGGCCTACGAGCAGTACTTC. The chain is built from TRBV3-1 and TRBJ2-4; maybe TRBD2 (5 bases). With the DNA end fitting TRBJ2-7 better, the J assignment may be wrong. Germline-derived CDR1 and CDR2 are LGHDT and YNNKEL (reference sequence). The CDR3 runs 14 residues.

As regards this clonotype: Since the CDR3 does not end with the conserved phenylalanine or tryptophan, this likely comes from a read error. The rearrangement uses TRBV4-1 and TRBJ2-3; 9 bases match TRBD2. There are 17 residues in the CDR3. Looked up from germline, CDR1 is MGHRA and CDR2 is YSYEKL. V shed 2 bases and J 0 bases; nucleotides not matched to a gene: 6. The CDR3, as DNA: TGCGCCAGCAGCCAATGGGTAGCGGGGGCCAGCACAGATACGCAGTATTGT. Translating it yields CASSQWVAGASTDTQYC.

In the case of this clonotype: A much larger clonotype is one base distant, so this may be a read error. The V call is TRBV15, the J call TRBJ2-5, with no clear D. This CDR3 is 14 amino acids long. V gave up 0 bases and J gave up 11 bases, with 16 bases separating them. The V gene's germline CDR1 is LNHNV and CDR2 YYDKDF (reference sequence). The CDR3 loop is CATSRDSLVDEQYF. The CDR3 DNA reads TGTGCCACCAGCAGAGATTCATTAGTGGATGAGCAGTACTTC.

Remarks on this clonotype: At one boundary the junction diverges from the germline segment, which might be a read error. The chain recombines TRBV2 with TRBJ2-1, with D perhaps being TRBD1 or TRBD2 (8 bases each). Germline CDR1 and CDR2: SNHLY and FYNNEI. This CDR3 is built from 16 residues. The CDR3 region is CASTPGGTGPYDEQFF. The CDR3 nucleotides read TGTGCCAGCACCCCGGGGGGGACAGGACCCTACGATGAGCAGTTCTTC.

The rearrangement joins TRBV27 to TRBJ2-1; 11 nucleotides agree with TRBD2. The germline CDR1 and CDR2 sequences are MNHEY and SMNVEV (reference sequence). The J segment lost 3 bases and the V segment lost 8 bases, leaving 6 bases of the junction unmatched. CDR3 length: 15 residues. The CDR3 nucleotides read TGTGCCAGCGCTTCCGGGACTAGCGGCTACAATGAGCAGTTCTTC. Translating gives CASASGTSGYNEQFF.

This clonotype was counted only a few times. The chain couples TRBV28 to TRBJ1-1; D might be TRBD1 (6 bases). V was clipped by 3 bases and J by 3 bases, with 11 bases between them. CDR3 length: 14 residues. Germline CDR1 is MDHEN and CDR2 is SYDVKM. Here the CDR3 reads CASSLYRVHTEAFF. Written as DNA, the CDR3 is TGTGCCAGCAGTTTGTACAGGGTACACACTGAAGCTTTCTTT.

The chain has TRBV15 and TRBJ2-4; TRBD1 is a possible D gene (6 bases). This CDR3 has 15 amino acids. The V and J ends lost 2 bases and 1 base respectively, with 9 bases between them. Germline V gene data show CDR1 as LNHNV and CDR2 as YYDKDF (reference sequence). CDR3 coding DNA: TGTGCCACCAGCAGAAACCAGGGGGCCAAAAACATTCAGTACTTC. Protein product: CATSRNQGAKNIQYF.

The V call is TRBV6-7, the J call TRBJ2-5; 7 bases map to TRBD1. TRBV6-7 is identified as an open reading frame with a role that is uncertain. The CDR3 covers 15 residues. The junction had 4 bases not matched to a gene; V was cut back by 2 bases and J by 1 base. CDR3 DNA sequence: TGTGCCAGCAGTTACCACAGGGGCTGCCAAGAGACCCAGTACTTC. Translated: CASSYHRGCQETQYF.

V is TRBV15 and J is TRBJ2-3; D might be TRBD1 (6 bases). Trimming removed 5 bases from V and 4 bases from J, with 13 bases in between. The CDR3 runs 14 residues. Germline values: CDR1 LNHNV, CDR2 YYDKDF (reference sequence). CDR3 amino acids: CATSAGQSADTQYF. CDR3 nucleotide sequence: TGTGCCACCAGCGCCGGACAGAGCGCAGATACGCAGTATTTT. The entire variable domain, with the rest obtained from reference TRBV15 and TRBJ2-3, is as follows: DAMVIQNPRYQVTQFGKPVTLSCSQTLNHNVMYWYQQKSSQAPKLLFHYYDKDFNNEADTPDNFQSRRPNTSFCFLDIRSPGLGDTAMYLCATSAGQSADTQYFGPGTRLTVL.

This clonotype was detected many times. V is TRBV29-1 and J is TRBJ2-3; tentatively, D is TRBD2 (7 bases). Trimming pared 3 bases from V and 5 bases from J, leaving 12 bases between. Germline CDR1 is SQVTM and CDR2 is ANQGSEA. The CDR3 covers 13 residues. The CDR3 loop reads CSVEGGGGDTQYF. The CDR3 region has the DNA TGCAGCGTTGAGGGAGGGGGTGGAGATACGCAGTATTTT.

This clonotype occurred a few times. The chain employs TRBV4-1 and TRBJ2-1, with a weak D call TRBD2 (6 bases). Germline CDR1 reads MGHRA; CDR2 reads YSYEKL. Trimming took 2 bases from V and 4 from J, leaving 18 bases between them. This CDR3 has 17 residues. The CDR3 sequence is CASSQSANSGDYNEQFF. The CDR3 coding sequence is TGCGCCAGCAGCCAATCCGCCAATAGCGGAGATTACAATGAGCAGTTCTTC.

J is TRBJ2-5 and V is TRBV3-1; 10 bases line up with TRBD2. The CDR3 sequence is 15 residues long. V lost 3 bases and J lost 3; bases outside the gene matches: 4. CDR1 and CDR2 from the germline V gene are LGHDT and YNNKEL (reference sequence). In DNA form, the CDR3 reads TGTGCCAGCAGCCACGCCGGGACTAGCGAAGAGACCCAGTACTTC. Translation gives CASSHAGTSEETQYF.

This clonotype appeared a few times. This may be a read error: a much more frequent sequence differs by one nucleotide. The rearrangement uses TRBV7-9 and TRBJ1-2, with D possibly matching TRBD1 (5 bases). Germline lookup yields CDR1 SEHNR and CDR2 FQNEAQ (reference sequence). This CDR3 contains 13 residues. The CDR3 nucleotides are TGTGCCGGCAGGATGGGGGGTGGCGATGGCTACACCTTC. Translated: CAGRMGGGDGYTF. The full variable domain, rest sourced from reference TRBV7-9 and TRBJ1-2, is DTGVSQNPRHKITKRGQNVTFRCDPISEHNRLYWYRQTLGQGPEFLTYFQNEAQLEKSRLLSDRFSAERPKGSFSTLEIQRTEQGDSAMYLCAGRMGGGDGYTFGSGTRLTVV.

The rearrangement links TRBV20-1 to TRBJ2-1; 9 nucleotides align to TRBD2. V trimming: 1 base; J trimming: 4 bases; junction bases outside the gene matches: 2. The CDR3 length is 14 residues. From germline, CDR1 is DFQATT and CDR2 SNEGSKA (reference sequence). As DNA, the CDR3 is TGCAGTGCTAGAGGGACTAGCGTGTACAATGAGCAGTTCTTC. Protein product: CSARGTSVYNEQFF.

This chain connects TRBV20-1 to TRBJ2-7, with D possibly being TRBD1 (6 bases). Deletions cut 4 bases from V and 3 bases from J, with 10 bases between. Germline V gene lookup returns CDR1 DFQATT and CDR2 SNEGSKA (reference sequence). There are 12 residues in the CDR3. In DNA, the CDR3 is TGCAGTGCTACCCCGGACAGCTACGAGCAGTACTTC. Amino acids: CSATPDSYEQYF.

This clonotype was recorded a few times. CDR3 sequence: CASSLLPGERNTEAFF. The CDR3, as DNA: TGCGCCAGCAGCTTGCTGCCAGGGGAGCGAAACACTGAAGCTTTCTTT. The rearrangement links TRBV5-1 to TRBJ1-1; D might be TRBD1 (6 bases). CDR3 size: 16 residues. V lost 1 base and J lost 2, with 15 bases in between. CDR1 SGHRS and CDR2 YFSETQ come from the germline V gene.